The T cell receptor beta chain under discussion was sequenced for a study of blood T cells in healthy people across ages. Sample-barcoded 5' priming and a J-beta primer mix drove a second PCR of roughly 6 to 12 cycles. TCRdb re-derived calls from the 5' RACE reads in MiXCR, one entry per CDR3 protein. This sample carries 1,300,000 or so distinct CDR3 sequences, around 59% of them seen once, and the ten largest clones take 6.5% to 8.5%. The germline V gene encodes CDR1 DFQATT and CDR2 SNEGSKA (reference sequence). The CDR3 has 14 amino acids. J gave up 7 bases and V 5 bases, and 6 bases lay outside the gene matches.

Sequencing was carried out using blood. J is TRBJ2-1 and V is TRBV20-1, with 12 bases lining up with TRBD2. The TCR sequence derives from a man aged 18 to 30 in good health. The CDR3 here is CSALAGGPGNEQFF. In nucleotides, the CDR3 is TGCAGTGCTCTAGCGGGAGGGCCGGGGAATGAGCAGTTCTTC.